The next 22 T cell receptor beta chains were all read from a single sample in a study of lymphopenia after photon versus proton radiotherapy. Profiled with immunoSEQ multiplex PCR; TCRdb holds only in-frame clones, not every one. The table lists around 31,000 clones, about 91% of them singletons, with approximately 7% in the top ten. This specimen was peripheral blood, taken from a patient treated with proton-based radiotherapy. The receptors here all came from a woman aged 70-85 years with pancreatic cancer. Some clones in this sample may be carry-over from other donors' samples.

V and J are TRBV19 and TRBJ2-2; no reliable D call. Trimming left V 3 bases short and J 4 bases short, with 18 bases between. Germline assignment: CDR1 LNHDA and CDR2 SQIVND (reference sequence). The CDR3 totals 17 residues. CDR3 loop: CASSISRVGYPTGELFF. The DNA for the CDR3 is TGTGCCAGTAGTATCTCCAGAGTCGGATACCCCACCGGGGAGCTGTTTTTT.

The chain uses TRBV15 and TRBJ2-1; 8 positions agree with TRBD2. Germline trimming cut 4 bases from V and 6 bases from J; bases unmatched to any gene: 11. Germline values: CDR1 LNHNV, CDR2 YYDKDF (reference sequence). The CDR3 has 16 residues. CDR3 amino acids: CATSTTTLAGANEQFF. As DNA, the CDR3 is TGTGCCACCAGCACAACTACTCTAGCGGGCGCCAATGAGCAGTTCTTC. The entire variable domain, with the rest obtained from reference TRBV15 and TRBJ2-1, is as follows: DAMVIQNPRYQVTQFGKPVTLSCSQTLNHNVMYWYQQKSSQAPKLLFHYYDKDFNNEADTPDNFQSRRPNTSFCFLDIRSPGLGDTAMYLCATSTTTLAGANEQFFGPGTRLTVL.

The chain is built from TRBV7-9 and TRBJ1-5, with 10 bases that match TRBD1. The CDR3 has 14 residues. V lost 5 bases, J lost 2 bases, and 0 bases stayed unmatched. Per the germline V gene, CDR1 is SEHNR and CDR2 is FQNEAQ (reference sequence). The CDR3 sequence: CASSGQGGNQPQHF. CDR3 DNA sequence: TGTGCCAGCAGCGGACAGGGGGGCAATCAGCCCCAGCATTTT. Based on the CDR3 plus reference TRBV7-9 and TRBJ1-5, the full variable domain is DTGVSQNPRHKITKRGQNVTFRCDPISEHNRLYWYRQTLGQGPEFLTYFQNEAQLEKSRLLSDRFSAERPKGSFSTLEIQRTEQGDSAMYLCASSGQGGNQPQHFGDGTRLSIL.

The V and J genes are TRBV7-2 and TRBJ1-5, with 7 bases matching TRBD1. Germline trimming cut 5 bases from V and 6 bases from J; bases unmatched to any gene: 10. The CDR3 has 15 amino acids. The germline gives CDR1 SGHTA, CDR2 FQGNSA. Here the CDR3 reads CASSPTGLEGQPQHF. The CDR3 nucleotides are TGTGCCAGCAGCCCGACAGGGTTAGAGGGTCAGCCCCAGCATTTT. Supplemented by reference TRBV7-2 and TRBJ1-5, the full variable domain reads GAGVSQSPSNKVTEKGKDVELRCDPISGHTALYWYRQSLGQGLEFLIYFQGNSAPDKSGLPSDRFSAERTGGSVSTLTIQRTQQEDSAVYLCASSPTGLEGQPQHFGDGTRLSIL.

The sample holds a few counts of this clone. CDR3 region: CASSLRSGSTYEQYF. In nucleotides, the CDR3 is TGTGCCAGCAGCTTAAGAAGCGGGAGTACCTACGAGCAGTACTTC. The rearrangement joins TRBV7-2 to TRBJ2-7; 8 bases are a match to TRBD2. Losses at the gene ends were 2 bases for V and 2 bases for J; bases not matched to a gene: 5. The CDR3 is made up of 15 amino acids. Germline values: CDR1 SGHTA, CDR2 FQGNSA. The full variable domain, rest sourced from reference TRBV7-2 and TRBJ2-7, is GAGVSQSPSNKVTEKGKDVELRCDPISGHTALYWYRQSLGQGLEFLIYFQGNSAPDKSGLPSDRFSAERTGGSVSTLTIQRTQQEDSAVYLCASSLRSGSTYEQYFGPGTRLTVT.

The chain employs TRBV7-2 and TRBJ2-2, with unresolved D. This CDR3 has 14 amino acids. V gave up 1 base and J gave up 4 bases, with 7 bases separating them. Germline lookup yields CDR1 SGHTA and CDR2 FQGNSA. The CDR3 DNA reads as TGTGCCAGCAGCTTAGTACCGGTCACCGGGGAGCTGTTTTTT. Amino acids: CASSLVPVTGELFF.

To note about this clone: The germline gene is not matched at one end of the junction; a read error may be the cause. The V call is TRBV9, the J call TRBJ2-6; perhaps TRBD1 as D (5 bases). The germline CDR1 and CDR2 sequences are SGDLS and YYNGEE. The CDR3 length is 16 residues. In DNA form, the CDR3 reads TGTGCCAGCAGCCCGCTCTACGGAACTGGGGCCAACGTCCTGGCTTTC. Translating gives CASSPLYGTGANVLAF. The full variable domain, its missing parts supplied by reference TRBV9 and TRBJ2-6, is DSGVTQTPKHLITATGQRVTLRCSPRSGDLSVYWYQQSLDQGLQFLIQYYNGEERAKGNILERFSAQQFPDLHSELNLSSLELGDSALYFCASSPLYGTGANVLAFGAGSRLTVL.

This chain connects TRBV15 to TRBJ2-1; 7 positions match TRBD1. V trimming: 4 bases; J trimming: 13 bases; junction bases outside the gene matches: 10. From germline, CDR1 is LNHNV and CDR2 YYDKDF (reference sequence). The CDR3 extends over 13 amino acids. CDR3 sequence (DNA): TGTGCCACCAGCAAAGGTGGGACAGCCCTCCAGTTCTTC. Translated: CATSKGGTALQFF.

This clone occurred a few times. The rearrangement links TRBV5-5 to TRBJ1-6; D call uncertain. This CDR3 contains 16 residues. The V end lost 0 bases, the J end lost 0 bases, and 7 bases lay between the germline ends. CDR1 is SGHKS, CDR2 YYEKEE, per germline (reference sequence). Here the CDR3 DNA reads TGTGCCAGCAGCTTGGACTGGAGCTCCTATAATTCACCCCTCCACTTT. Residues: CASSLDWSSYNSPLHF.

The chain couples TRBV6-4 to TRBJ1-6; no definite D call. V dropped 5 bases and J dropped 4 bases, with 9 bases sitting between them. CDR3 length: 14 amino acids. CDR1 MRHNA and CDR2 SNTAGT come from the germline V gene. This chain's CDR3 is CASSHDNYNSPLHF. For the CDR3, the DNA is TGTGCCAGCAGTCATGACAATTATAATTCACCCCTCCACTTT.

V gene TRBV6-1 combines with J gene TRBJ1-5; D uncertain. This CDR3 contains 16 residues. V lost 2 bases and J lost 6, with 17 bases in between. Germline CDR1 and CDR2: MNHNS and SASEGT. The CDR3 here is CASSEPPGQVGQPQHF. The CDR3 DNA is TGTGCCAGCAGTGAACCTCCGGGCCAAGTAGGTCAGCCCCAGCATTTT.

The V call is TRBV7-2, the J call TRBJ1-5, with 10 positions matching TRBD1. Germline V gene data show CDR1 as SGHTA and CDR2 as FQGNSA. The CDR3 contains 15 residues. The junction had 2 bases not matched to a gene; V was cut back by 4 bases and J by 2 bases. CDR3 amino acids: CASSYGTGGNQPQHF. The CDR3 region has the DNA TGTGCCAGCAGCTACGGGACAGGGGGCAATCAGCCCCAGCATTTT.

This clone was picked up one time. The chain employs TRBV6-5 and TRBJ1-3, with D perhaps TRBD1 (5 bases). CDR1 MNHEY and CDR2 SVGAGI come from the germline V gene. CDR3 length equals 14 residues. Deletions cut 5 bases from V and 1 base from J, with 9 bases between. CDR3 DNA sequence: TGTGCCAGCAGTACCGGACAATCTGGAAACACCATATATTTT. It is translated as CASSTGQSGNTIYF.

The genes are TRBV19 and TRBJ2-2; TRBD1 agrees at 7 bases. V trimming: 8 bases; J trimming: 2 bases; junction bases outside the gene matches: 11. The germline V gene has CDR1 LNHDA and CDR2 SQIVND (reference sequence). The CDR3 extends over 16 amino acids. CDR3 DNA sequence: TGTGCCAGTGCCCCAATCCGGGACAGAAACACCGGGGAGCTGTTTTTT. This encodes CASAPIRDRNTGELFF.

In its sample, this clone was seen once. V gene TRBV29-1 combines with J gene TRBJ2-1; a possible D gene is TRBD2 (6 bases). The germline gives CDR1 SQVTM, CDR2 ANQGSEA. There are 17 residues in the CDR3. V lost 3 bases, J lost 0 bases, and 18 bases lay in between. Written as DNA, the CDR3 is TGCAGCGTTGATCCTCGAGGTAGCGGAAGCTCCTACAATGAGCAGTTCTTC. Amino acid sequence: CSVDPRGSGSSYNEQFF.

The V call is TRBV5-4, the J call TRBJ2-7; D is unresolved. Germline CDR1 is SGHNT and CDR2 is YYREEE (reference sequence). CDR3 length: 13 amino acids. The V end was cut by 4 bases, the J end by 4 bases, with 12 bases between. The CDR3: CASSLGDKYEQYF. The CDR3 DNA follows: TGTGCCAGCAGCCTCGGCGACAAGTACGAGCAGTACTTC.

This chain links TRBV6-1 with TRBJ1-5, with D possibly matching TRBD1 (6 bases). The V end lost 4 bases, the J end lost 3 bases, and 10 bases lay between the germline ends. Germline loops: CDR1 MNHNS, CDR2 SASEGT. The CDR3 is made up of 14 amino acids. CDR3 sequence reads: CASSADSNNQPQHF. The CDR3 region has the DNA TGTGCCAGCAGTGCGGACAGTAACAATCAGCCCCAGCATTTT.

This sequence joins TRBV14 and TRBJ2-7; D gene unclear. The CDR3 consists of 16 residues. V gave up 5 bases and J gave up 0 bases, with 17 bases separating them. Germline V gene lookup returns CDR1 SGHDN and CDR2 FVKESK. For the CDR3, the DNA is TGTGCCAGCAGCTTTCGCCCGGGTTTCAGCTCCTACGAGCAGTACTTC. The encoded protein is CASSFRPGFSSYEQYF.

This sequence joins TRBV2 and TRBJ2-2, with D perhaps matching TRBD2 (5 bases). Between the trimmed V and J ends, which lost 8 bases and 1 base, there was a span of 11 bases. The CDR3 consists of 14 residues. CDR1 and CDR2 from the germline V gene are SNHLY and FYNNEI. CDR3 sequence reads: CASLALENTGELFF. In DNA form, the CDR3 reads TGTGCCAGCCTGGCACTAGAGAACACCGGGGAGCTGTTTTTT. The full variable domain, in which reference TRBV2 and TRBJ2-2 provide the parts outside the CDR3, is EPEVTQTPSHQVTQMGQEVILRCVPISNHLYFYWYRQILGQKVEFLVSFYNNEISEKSEIFDDQFSVERPDGSNFTLKIRSTKLEDSAMYFCASLALENTGELFFGEGSRLTVL.

The chain carries TRBV27 and TRBJ1-3, with a possible D match to TRBD1 (5 bases). CDR1 MNHEY and CDR2 SMNVEV come from the germline V gene (reference sequence). The CDR3 sequence is 14 residues long. V was shortened by 6 bases and J by 0 bases, with 9 bases between the two germline ends. Here the CDR3 reads CASSRQPSGNTIYF. The CDR3 DNA reads as TGTGCCAGCAGCCGACAGCCCTCTGGAAACACCATATATTTT.

The table lists this clone with a count of one. V and J are TRBV27 and TRBJ1-3; TRBD1 is a possible D gene (5 bases). Germline loops: CDR1 MNHEY, CDR2 SMNVEV (reference sequence). Trimming cost V 5 bases and J 4 bases, with 18 bases left between them. CDR3 length: 16 residues. DNA for the CDR3: TGTGCCAGCAGTCCGTCTCACACAGGTGGGGGAAACACCATATATTTT. It encodes CASSPSHTGGGNTIYF.

The rearrangement joins TRBV5-6 to TRBJ1-1, with D hard to call. V lost 3 bases, J lost 4 bases, and 7 bases lay in between. The CDR3 sequence is 12 residues long. Looked up from germline, CDR1 is SGHDT and CDR2 is YYEEEE. Here the CDR3 reads CASSSGVTEAFF. The CDR3 region has the DNA TGTGCCAGCAGCTCTGGGGTCACTGAAGCTTTCTTT.